Detailed here is one T cell receptor beta chain. This clonotype is large (0.1 to 1%) in terms of sample share. Its antigen is currently not known. The record has no base qualities; no much larger clone is one base away. The source of the sample is a study of lung T cells in sarcoidosis with Löfgren's syndrome (dated by TCRdb to the late 2010s). Looking at the study overall: Sarcoidosis was characterized as a granulomatous disease that mainly affects the lungs and features an accumulation of CD4+ T cells in bronchoalveolar lavage fluid. The repertoire analyses centered on Lofgren's syndrome patients. Broad study findings and their caveats: Recognition of a sarcoidosis-associated antigen was only suggested; the antigen itself remained putative and unidentified. TRAV12-1 and TRBV2 CDR3 motifs were reported to be shared among multiple Löfgren's syndrome patients, suggesting public CD4+ TCR repertoires. In Lofgren's syndrome patients, relative to control subjects, TRAV12-1 and TRBV2 were reported to be the most expanded V gene segments. When alphabeta pairing was analyzed, TRAV12-1 tended to pair preferentially with TRBV2, and the resulting paired TCRs displayed CDR3 homology.

From the cysteine up to the phenylalanine, the CDR3 has a length of 15 residues. CDR3 DNA only is kept here, 45 bases in frame from base 1. Looking up the germline V gene yields CDR1 SGHRS and CDR2 YFSETQ. Ends trimmed: V by 0 bases, J by 2 bases; bases unmatched to a gene: 1. Sequencing was performed on an Illumina MiSeq. Using fastp at Q25 and MiXCR, TCRdb reprocessed the public reads and kept productive beta chains. A single entry per CDR3 protein holds the most common genes and DNA from its merged rows. The sample table holds more than 130 distinct CDR3 sequences, of which less than 25% were seen once. The ten largest clonotypes hold less than 45% of the sample. The study profiled TCR repertoires of CD4+ T cells collected through bronchoalveolar lavage.

The origin of this receptor is a human donor with sarcoidosis (Löfgren's syndrome or another form), or a control subject (not recorded which). This sequence uses TRBV5-1 and TRBJ2-3, with 9 bases in between that match TRBD2. Source material: CD4+ T cells from bronchoalveolar lavage. The CDR3: CASSLASGTTDTQYF. The DNA is TGCGCCAGCAGCTTGGCTAGCGGGACCACAGATACGCAGTATTTT.